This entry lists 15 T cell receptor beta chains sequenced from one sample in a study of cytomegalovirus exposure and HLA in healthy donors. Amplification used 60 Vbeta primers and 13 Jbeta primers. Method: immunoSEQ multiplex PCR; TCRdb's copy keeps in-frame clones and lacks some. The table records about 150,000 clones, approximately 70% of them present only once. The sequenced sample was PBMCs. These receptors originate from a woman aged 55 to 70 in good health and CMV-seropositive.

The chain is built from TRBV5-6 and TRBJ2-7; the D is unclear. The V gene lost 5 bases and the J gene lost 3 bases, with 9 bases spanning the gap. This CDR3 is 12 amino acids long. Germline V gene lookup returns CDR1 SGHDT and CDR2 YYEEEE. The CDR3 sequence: CASSRGSYEQYF. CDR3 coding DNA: TGTGCCAGCAGTAGAGGCAGCTACGAGCAGTACTTC.

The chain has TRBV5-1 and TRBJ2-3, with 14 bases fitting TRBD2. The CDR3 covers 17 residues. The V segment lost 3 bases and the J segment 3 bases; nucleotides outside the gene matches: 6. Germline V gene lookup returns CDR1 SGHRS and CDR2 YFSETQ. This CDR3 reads CASSSQTSGRATDTQYF. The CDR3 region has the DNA TGCGCCAGCAGCTCCCAGACTAGCGGGAGGGCGACAGATACGCAGTATTTT. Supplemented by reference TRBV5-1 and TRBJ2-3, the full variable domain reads KAGVTQTPRYLIKTRGQQVTLSCSPISGHRSVSWYQQTPGQGLQFLFEYFSETQRNKGNFPGRFSGRQFSNSRSEMNVSTLELGDSALYLCASSSQTSGRATDTQYFGPGTRLTVL.

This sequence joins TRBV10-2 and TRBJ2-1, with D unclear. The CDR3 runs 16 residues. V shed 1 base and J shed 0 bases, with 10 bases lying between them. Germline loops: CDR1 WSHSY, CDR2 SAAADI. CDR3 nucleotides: TGCGCCAGCAGTGAGTTTCTGGCCCTCTCCTACAATGAGCAGTTCTTC. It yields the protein CASSEFLALSYNEQFF.

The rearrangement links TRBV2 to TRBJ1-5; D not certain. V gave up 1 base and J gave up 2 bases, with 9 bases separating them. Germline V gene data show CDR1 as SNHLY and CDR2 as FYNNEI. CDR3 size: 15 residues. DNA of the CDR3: TGTGCCAGCAGTGAAGGTGTCCCAGGCAATCAGCCCCAGCATTTT. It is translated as CASSEGVPGNQPQHF.

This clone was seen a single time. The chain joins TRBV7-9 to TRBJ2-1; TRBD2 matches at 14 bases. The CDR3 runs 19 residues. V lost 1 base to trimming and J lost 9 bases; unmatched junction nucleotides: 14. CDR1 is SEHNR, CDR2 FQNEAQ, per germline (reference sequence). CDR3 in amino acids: CASSLVRTGGTSGSLEQFF. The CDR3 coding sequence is TGTGCCAGCAGCTTAGTAAGGACAGGAGGGACTAGCGGGAGCCTTGAGCAGTTCTTC.

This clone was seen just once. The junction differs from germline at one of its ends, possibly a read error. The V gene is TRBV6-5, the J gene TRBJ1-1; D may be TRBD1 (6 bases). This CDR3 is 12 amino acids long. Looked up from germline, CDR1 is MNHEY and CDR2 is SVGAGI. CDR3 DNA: TGTGCCGGCAGTCAACAGGGATTGCGGGCTTTCTTT. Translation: CAGSQQGLRAFF.

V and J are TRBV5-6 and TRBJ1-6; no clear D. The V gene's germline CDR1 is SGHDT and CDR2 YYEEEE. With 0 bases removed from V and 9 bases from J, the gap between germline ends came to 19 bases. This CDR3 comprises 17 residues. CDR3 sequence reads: CASSLASRTPAGSPLHF. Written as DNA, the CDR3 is TGTGCCAGCAGCTTGGCCTCTCGGACGCCCGCGGGTTCACCCCTCCACTTT.

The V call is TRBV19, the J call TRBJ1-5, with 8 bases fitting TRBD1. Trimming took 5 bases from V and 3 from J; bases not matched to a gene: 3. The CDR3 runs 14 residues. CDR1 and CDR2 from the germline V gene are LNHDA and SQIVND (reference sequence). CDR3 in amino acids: CASSDRGYNQPQHF. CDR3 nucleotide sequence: TGTGCCAGTAGTGACAGGGGCTACAATCAGCCCCAGCATTTT.

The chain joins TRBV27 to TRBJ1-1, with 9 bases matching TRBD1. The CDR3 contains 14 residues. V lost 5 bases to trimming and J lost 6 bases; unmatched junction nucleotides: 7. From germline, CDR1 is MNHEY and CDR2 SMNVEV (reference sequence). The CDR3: CASSITGGAPEAFF. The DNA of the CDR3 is TGTGCCAGCAGTATAACAGGGGGCGCGCCTGAAGCTTTCTTT.

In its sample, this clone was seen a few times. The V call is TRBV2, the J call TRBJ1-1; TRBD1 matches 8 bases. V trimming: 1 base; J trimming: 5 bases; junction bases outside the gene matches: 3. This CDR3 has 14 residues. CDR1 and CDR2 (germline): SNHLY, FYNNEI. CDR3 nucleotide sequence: TGTGCCAGCAGTGAAGGAGGACAGGGAACTGAAGCTTTCTTT. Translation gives CASSEGGQGTEAFF.

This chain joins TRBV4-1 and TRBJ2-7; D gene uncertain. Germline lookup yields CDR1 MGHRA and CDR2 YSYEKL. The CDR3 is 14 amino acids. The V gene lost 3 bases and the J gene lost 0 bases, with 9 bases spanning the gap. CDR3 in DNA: TGCGCCAGCAGCCAGACTTCGGACTCCTACGAGCAGTACTTC. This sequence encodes CASSQTSDSYEQYF.

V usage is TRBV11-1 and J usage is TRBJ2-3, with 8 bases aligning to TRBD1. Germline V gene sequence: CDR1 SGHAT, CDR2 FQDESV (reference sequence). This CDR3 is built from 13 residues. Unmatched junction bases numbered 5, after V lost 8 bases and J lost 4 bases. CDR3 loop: CASGHRGADTQYF. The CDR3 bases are TGTGCCAGCGGGCACAGGGGGGCAGATACGCAGTATTTT.

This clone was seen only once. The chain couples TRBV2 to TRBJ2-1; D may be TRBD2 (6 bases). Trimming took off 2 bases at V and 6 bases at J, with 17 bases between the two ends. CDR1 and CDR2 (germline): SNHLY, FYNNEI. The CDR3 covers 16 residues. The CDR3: CASSESAGRTSNEQFF. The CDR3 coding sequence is TGTGCCAGCAGTGAAAGTGCAGGGAGGACGTCCAATGAGCAGTTCTTC.

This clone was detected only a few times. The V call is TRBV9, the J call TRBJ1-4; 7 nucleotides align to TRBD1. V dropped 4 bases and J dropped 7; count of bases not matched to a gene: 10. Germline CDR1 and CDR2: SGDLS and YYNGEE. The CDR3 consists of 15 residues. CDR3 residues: CASSTTGAGGEKLFF. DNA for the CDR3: TGTGCCAGCAGCACAACAGGGGCCGGAGGTGAAAAACTGTTTTTT.

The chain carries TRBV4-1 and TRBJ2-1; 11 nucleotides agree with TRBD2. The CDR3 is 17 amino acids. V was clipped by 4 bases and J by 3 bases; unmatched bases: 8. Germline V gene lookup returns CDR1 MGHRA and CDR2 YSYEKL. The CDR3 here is CASSPQAGLADYNEQFF. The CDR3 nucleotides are TGCGCCAGCAGCCCCCAGGCGGGACTAGCGGACTACAATGAGCAGTTCTTC.